A single sample gave rise to the 27 T cell receptor beta chains below, sequenced in a study of blood T cell repertoires in COVID-19 (dated by TCRdb to 2018 to 2021). Library preparation used the immunoSEQ multiplex PCR assay. The table comes from immuneACCESS by way of TCRdb, which keeps in-frame sequences with V and J called. Part of the clones is missing from these tables; in studies checked, under half for an unresolved V gene and the rest for unknown reasons. The sample data list a few hundred thousand clones, and about 85% of these were observed just once. The ten largest clones add up to about 1% of the sample. Sequencing was carried out using peripheral blood. The receptors originated from a man aged 35-49 years with acute or convalescent COVID-19.

The rearrangement joins TRBV7-9 to TRBJ1-2, with 7 nucleotides matching TRBD1. This CDR3 has 15 amino acids. V lost 1 base and J lost 3; bases outside the gene matches: 5. Germline values: CDR1 SEHNR, CDR2 FQNEAQ (reference sequence). The DNA of the CDR3 is TGTGCCAGCAGCTTAGGGCAGGGGGTTGACTATGGCTACACCTTC. Amino acids: CASSLGQGVDYGYTF.

This chain links TRBV6-1 with TRBJ1-1, with no clear D. Trimming left V 2 bases short and J 1 base short, with 8 bases between. The CDR3 covers 14 residues. The germline V gene encodes CDR1 MNHNS and CDR2 SASEGT. The DNA for the CDR3 is TGTGCCAGCAGTGAACAGGCACGGAACACTGAAGCTTTCTTT. Its translation: CASSEQARNTEAFF.

This chain joins TRBV6-2 or TRBV6-3 and TRBJ1-5, with TRBD1 matching 7 bases. The CDR3 consists of 15 residues. J was trimmed by 4 bases and V by 2 bases; bases with no gene match: 5. Germline V gene lookup returns CDR1 MNHEY and CDR2 SVGEGT. The CDR3 sequence is CASSYRQGGNQPQHF. Written as DNA, the CDR3 is TGTGCCAGCAGTTACCGACAGGGTGGTAATCAGCCCCAGCATTTT.

The J gene is TRBJ2-7, the V gene TRBV12-3 or TRBV12-4, with TRBD1 matching over 7 bases. V gave up 6 bases and J gave up 5 bases; unmatched junction bases: 7. This CDR3 has 13 amino acids. CDR3 nucleotides: TGTGCCAGCAGACAGGACAGGTTCGACGAGCAGTACTTC. This translates into CASRQDRFDEQYF.

The V gene is TRBV20-1, the J gene TRBJ2-5; TRBD1 is a possible D gene (5 bases). The V end was cut by 6 bases, the J end by 5 bases, with 10 bases between. The CDR3 contains 11 residues. The germline gives CDR1 DFQATT, CDR2 SNEGSKA (reference sequence). CDR3 protein: CSAAGMETQYF. As DNA, the CDR3 is TGCAGTGCGGCAGGGATGGAGACCCAGTACTTC.

The chain has TRBV11-2 and TRBJ2-3, with D tentatively TRBD2 (6 bases). The germline V and J ends were trimmed by 5 bases and 4 bases, with 19 bases remaining between them. This CDR3 region has 16 residues. The V gene's germline CDR1 is SGHAT and CDR2 FQNNGV. The CDR3 nucleotides are TGTGCCAGCAGCCCATCTACGGGACTTCGTCCAGATACGCAGTATTTT. Translation: CASSPSTGLRPDTQYF. Drawing the rest from reference TRBV11-2 and TRBJ2-3, the complete variable domain is EAGVAQSPRYKIIEKRQSVAFWCNPISGHATLYWYQQILGQGPKLLIQFQNNGVVDDSQLPKDRFSAERLKGVDSTLKIQPAKLEDSAVYLCASSPSTGLRPDTQYFGPGTRLTVL.

The chain links TRBV6-5 to TRBJ2-7; D gene unclear. This CDR3 has 13 residues. CDR1 MNHEY and CDR2 SVGAGI come from the germline V gene. Trimming cost V 7 bases and J 2 bases, with 12 bases left between them. This CDR3 reads CASMAGLTYEQYF. In DNA form, the CDR3 reads TGTGCCAGCATGGCAGGCTTAACCTACGAGCAGTACTTC.

In its sample, this clone was seen a few times. V gene TRBV2 combines with J gene TRBJ2-7; 8 bases align to TRBD1. CDR3 size: 12 residues. Germline CDR1 SNHLY, CDR2 FYNNEI. The junction had 2 bases not matched to a gene; V was cut back by 4 bases and J by 6 bases. The DNA for the CDR3 is TGTGCCAGCAGTGGCGACAGGGGCGAGCAGTACTTC. Translated, it gives CASSGDRGEQYF.

The V call is TRBV2, the J call TRBJ1-1; 7 bases match TRBD1. The J segment lost 5 bases and the V segment lost 8 bases, leaving 8 bases of the junction unmatched. This CDR3 spans 13 amino acids. CDR1 is SNHLY, CDR2 FYNNEI, per germline. CDR3 bases: TGTGCCAGCGACCGGACAGGAGTAACTGAAGCTTTCTTT. Protein sequence: CASDRTGVTEAFF.

CDR3: CASRRDGTSYEQYF. The DNA for the CDR3 is TGTGCCAGCAGGCGGGACGGGACGTCCTACGAGCAGTACTTC. The V and J genes are TRBV6-5 and TRBJ2-7, with D perhaps TRBD2 (6 bases). Germline V gene lookup returns CDR1 MNHEY and CDR2 SVGAGI. V was shortened by 6 bases and J by 1 base, with 13 bases between the two germline ends. This CDR3 has 14 residues.

This clone is a singleton in its sample. CDR3: CASSLEGRRNEQFF. The DNA of the CDR3 is TGTGCCAGCAGCTTGGAAGGGAGGAGGAATGAGCAGTTCTTC. The rearrangement uses TRBV5-4 and TRBJ2-1, with D perhaps matching TRBD2 (6 bases). Trimming left V 0 bases short and J 7 bases short, with 11 bases between. CDR1 SGHNT and CDR2 YYREEE come from the germline V gene (reference sequence). This CDR3 region has 14 residues.

The chain combines TRBV4-2 with TRBJ1-2, with unresolved D. V lost 4 bases to trimming and J lost 4 bases, with 16 bases between them. The CDR3 sequence is 15 residues long. Per germline, CDR1 LGHNA and CDR2 YNFKEQ. DNA for the CDR3: TGTGCCAGCAGCCCCGAGGGAGGGTGGGTCTATGGCTACACCTTC. It specifies CASSPEGGWVYGYTF.

The chain links TRBV19 to TRBJ2-3; D is possibly TRBD1 (5 bases). Trimming pared 4 bases from V and 5 bases from J, leaving 22 bases between. CDR1 and CDR2 (germline): LNHDA, SQIVND (reference sequence). The CDR3 consists of 17 residues. CDR3 bases: TGTGCCAGTAGTACGACAGCTTCCATCTTCACAGGAGATACGCAGTATTTT. Protein product: CASSTTASIFTGDTQYF.

This clone was found once. The chain joins TRBV19 to TRBJ1-3, with 8 positions matching TRBD1. With V trimmed by 7 bases and J by 2 bases, 7 bases remained unmatched. Germline V CDR1 and CDR2: LNHDA, SQIVND (reference sequence). CDR3 length equals 15 residues. The chain's CDR3 is CASTKDRDAGNTIYF. For the CDR3, the DNA is TGTGCCAGTACTAAGGACAGGGACGCTGGAAACACCATATATTTT.

The chain recombines TRBV27 with TRBJ2-5, with TRBD1 matching over 7 bases. This CDR3 region has 14 residues. Germline V lookup: CDR1 MNHEY, CDR2 SMNVEV (reference sequence). The V segment lost 6 bases and the J segment 3 bases; nucleotides outside the gene matches: 7. The CDR3 sequence is CASSQGTDEETQYF. The CDR3, as DNA: TGTGCCAGCAGCCAGGGGACAGATGAAGAGACCCAGTACTTC.

This sequence joins TRBV7-9 and TRBJ1-2; TRBD1 is a possible D gene (5 bases). Trimming shortened V by 2 bases and J by 6 bases, and 13 bases separated the two germline ends. This CDR3 is 14 amino acids long. Germline CDR1 SEHNR, CDR2 FQNEAQ (reference sequence). The CDR3 is CASSLQAGFNGYTF. The CDR3, as DNA: TGTGCCAGCAGCTTACAGGCAGGGTTTAATGGCTACACCTTC. Full variable domain (outside the CDR3, taken from reference TRBV7-9 and TRBJ1-2): DTGVSQNPRHKITKRGQNVTFRCDPISEHNRLYWYRQTLGQGPEFLTYFQNEAQLEKSRLLSDRFSAERPKGSFSTLEIQRTEQGDSAMYLCASSLQAGFNGYTFGSGTRLTVV.

The rearrangement joins TRBV5-1 to TRBJ1-4, with D perhaps matching TRBD1 (5 bases). The CDR3 is 14 residues long. V lost 0 bases, J lost 4 bases, and 7 bases lay in between. The V gene's germline CDR1 is SGHRS and CDR2 YFSETQ. This CDR3 is CASSLEGNNEKLFF. CDR3 in DNA: TGCGCCAGCAGCTTGGAGGGGAATAATGAAAAACTGTTTTTT.

This chain joins TRBV3-1 (or the pseudogene TRBV3-2) and TRBJ1-1, with TRBD1 matching 8 bases. After removal of 5 bases from V and 1 base from J, the junction contained 3 bases not matched to a gene. The CDR3 covers 14 residues. Germline V gene sequence: CDR1 LGHDT, CDR2 YNNKEL (reference sequence). The CDR3: CASSKGTGNTEAFF. CDR3 DNA: TGTGCCAGCAGCAAAGGGACAGGGAACACTGAAGCTTTCTTT.

The genes are TRBV27 and TRBJ2-1; D gene uncertain. Germline loops: CDR1 MNHEY, CDR2 SMNVEV (reference sequence). The length of the CDR3 is 13 residues. The germline V and J ends were trimmed by 3 bases and 0 bases, with 3 bases remaining between them. Here the CDR3 DNA reads TGTGCCAGCAGTTTTAGCTCCTACAATGAGCAGTTCTTC. As protein: CASSFSSYNEQFF.

This clone turned up a few times. The CDR3 DNA reads TGTGCCAGCAGCAAAGGAAGCGTGGGGAACACTGAAGCTTTCTTT. Protein: CASSKGSVGNTEAFF. The rearrangement joins TRBV21-1 to TRBJ1-1. TRBV21-1 is a pseudogene locus. CDR3 length equals 15 residues.

This clone was recorded once. This chain links TRBV19 with TRBJ2-1; 9 positions agree with TRBD1. With V trimmed by 6 bases and J by 7 bases, 16 bases remained unmatched. This CDR3 has 17 residues. Germline assignment: CDR1 LNHDA and CDR2 SQIVND (reference sequence). CDR3 in DNA: TGTGCCAGTAGCCCTGGTATAGGGACAGGGCTTGAGAATGAGCAGTTCTTC. Protein product: CASSPGIGTGLENEQFF.

There are a few counts of this clone. The V and J genes are TRBV18 and TRBJ1-1; TRBD1 aligns across 7 bases. The CDR3 contains 15 residues. Germline V lookup: CDR1 KGHSH, CDR2 LQKENI. V shed 5 bases, J shed 1 base, and the junction held 7 bases outside the gene matches. The DNA of the CDR3 is TGTGCCAGCTCAGTCCAGGGGGTTACGAACACTGAAGCTTTCTTT. Translation: CASSVQGVTNTEAFF.

In nucleotides, the CDR3 is TGTGCCAGCAGTGAAGAGCTCGAGCAGTACTTC. It yields the protein CASSEELEQYF. This chain uses TRBV6-1 with TRBJ2-7; D ambiguous. Germline CDR1 and CDR2: MNHNS and SASEGT. Trimming shortened V by 1 base and J by 6 bases, and 4 bases separated the two germline ends. The CDR3 is made up of 11 amino acids.

The gene calls are TRBV7-2 and TRBJ2-2, with TRBD2 matching 7 bases. This CDR3 region has 15 residues. J was trimmed by 0 bases and V by 8 bases; bases with no gene match: 6. Germline lookup yields CDR1 SGHTA and CDR2 FQGNSA. The CDR3 reads CASREVSANTGELFF. The CDR3 region has the DNA TGTGCCAGCCGGGAGGTCTCCGCGAACACCGGGGAGCTGTTTTTT.

The chain uses TRBV6-5 and TRBJ1-4; TRBD1 matches at 8 bases. CDR3 length equals 15 residues. The germline CDR1 and CDR2 sequences are MNHEY and SVGAGI. The ends lost 6 bases at V and 6 bases at J; junction bases unmatched: 9. The CDR3 DNA sequence: TGTGCCAGCAGCCGATCCGGGACAGGTGATGAAAAACTGTTTTTT. Residues: CASSRSGTGDEKLFF.

J is TRBJ1-2 and V is TRBV6-5; 9 nucleotides agree with TRBD1. V lost 6 bases to trimming and J lost 7 bases; unmatched junction nucleotides: 9. Germline V gene sequence: CDR1 MNHEY, CDR2 SVGAGI. This CDR3 has 14 amino acids. The CDR3 coding sequence is TGTGCCAGCAGCGTTACAGGGGGCTACGGTGGCTACACCTTC. It is translated as CASSVTGGYGGYTF.

This clone is a singleton in its sample. The rearrangement uses TRBV5-4 and TRBJ2-7, with 7 bases that match TRBD1. The CDR3 has 15 amino acids. V shed 2 bases and J 7 bases; nucleotides not matched to a gene: 12. Germline CDR1 reads SGHNT; CDR2 reads YYREEE (reference sequence). The CDR3 reads CASSLPGHRGGEQYF. In DNA, the CDR3 is TGTGCCAGCAGCTTACCGGGACACAGGGGTGGGGAGCAGTACTTC.